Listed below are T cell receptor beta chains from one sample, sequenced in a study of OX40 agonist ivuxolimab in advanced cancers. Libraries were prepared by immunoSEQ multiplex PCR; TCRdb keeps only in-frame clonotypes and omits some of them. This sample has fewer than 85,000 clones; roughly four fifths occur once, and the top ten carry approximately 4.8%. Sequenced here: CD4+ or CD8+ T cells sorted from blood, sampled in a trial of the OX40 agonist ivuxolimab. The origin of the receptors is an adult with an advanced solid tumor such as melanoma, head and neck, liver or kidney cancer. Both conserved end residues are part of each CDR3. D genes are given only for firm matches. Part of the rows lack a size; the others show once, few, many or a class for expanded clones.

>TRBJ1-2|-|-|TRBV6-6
CASSTTASYGYTF
TGTGCCAGCAGTACGACAGCCTCCTATGGCTACACCTTC
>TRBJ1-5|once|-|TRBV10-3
CAISEDGRTLNQPQHF
TGTGCCATCAGTGAGGATGGACGTACCCTCAATCAGCCCCAGCATTTT
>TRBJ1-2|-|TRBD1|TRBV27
CASSLLPGQGYGYTF
TGTGCCAGCAGCCTACTCCCGGGACAGGGCTATGGCTACACCTTC
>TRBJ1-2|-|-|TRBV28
CASLRGVDPNYGYTF
TGTGCCAGCTTAAGGGGGGTCGATCCTAACTATGGCTACACCTTC
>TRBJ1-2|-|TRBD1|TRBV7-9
CASSDRDRSQNF
TGTGCCAGCAGCGACAGGGATCGGTCCCAAAACTTC
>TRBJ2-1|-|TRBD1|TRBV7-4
CASSSQKDRDYNEQFF
TGTGCCAGCAGCTCACAGAAGGACAGGGACTACAATGAGCAGTTCTTC
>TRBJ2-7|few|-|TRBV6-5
CASSSAGGYEQYF
TGTGCCAGCAGCTCCGCAGGGGGGTACGAGCAGTACTTC
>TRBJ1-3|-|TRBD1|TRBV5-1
CASSSRDRGNTIYF
TGCGCCAGCAGCTCTCGGGACAGGGGAAACACCATATATTTT
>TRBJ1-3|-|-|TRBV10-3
CAISGGDTIYF
TGTGCCATCAGTGGTGGGGACACCATATATTTT
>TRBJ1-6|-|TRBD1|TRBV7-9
CASSPQSWDRGGSPLHF
TGTGCCAGCAGCCCTCAGTCTTGGGACAGGGGTGGGTCACCCCTCCACTTT
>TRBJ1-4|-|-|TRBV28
CASSDDGATNEKLFF
TGTGCCAGCAGTGACGACGGTGCAACTAATGAAAAACTGTTTTTT
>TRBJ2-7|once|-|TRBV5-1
CASSLAQHEQYF
TGCGCCAGCAGCTTGGCCCAGCACGAGCAGTACTTC
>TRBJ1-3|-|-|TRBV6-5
CATHRNTIYF
TGTGCCACCCACCGGAACACCATATATTTT
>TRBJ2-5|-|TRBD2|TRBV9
CASSVGLAGGWETQYF
TGTGCCAGCAGCGTAGGTCTAGCGGGGGGTTGGGAGACCCAGTACTTC
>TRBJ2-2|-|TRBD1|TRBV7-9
CASREHTGTGTNTGELFF
TGTGCCAGCAGAGAACATACCGGGACAGGGACGAACACCGGGGAGCTGTTTTTT
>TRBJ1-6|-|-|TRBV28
CASHKEGIGFNSPLHF
TGTGCCAGCCATAAAGAGGGGATAGGGTTTAATTCACCCCTCCACTTT
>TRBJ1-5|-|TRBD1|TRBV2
CASSPTGGGGQPQHF
TGTGCCAGCAGTCCGACAGGGGGCGGGGGTCAGCCCCAGCATTTT
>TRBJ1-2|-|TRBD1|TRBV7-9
CASSLDGRGLYGYTF
TGTGCCAGCAGCTTAGATGGCAGGGGGCTCTATGGCTACACCTTC
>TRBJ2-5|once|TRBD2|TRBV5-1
CASSPNNPGGETQYF
TGCGCCAGCAGCCCGAATAACCCGGGGGGTGAGACCCAGTACTTC
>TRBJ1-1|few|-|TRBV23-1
CASSPSDTVGVDGTEAFF
TGCGCCAGCAGTCCCTCGGACACGGTAGGGGTTGATGGCACTGAAGCTTTCTTT
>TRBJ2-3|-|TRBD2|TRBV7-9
CASSLDRLAGSTDTQYF
TGTGCCAGCAGCTTAGATCGGCTAGCGGGGAGCACAGATACGCAGTATTTT
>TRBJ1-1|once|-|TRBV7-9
CASSFRQMNTEAFF
TGTGCCAGCAGCTTCAGACAGATGAACACTGAAGCTTTCTTT
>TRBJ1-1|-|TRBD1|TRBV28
CASSLGQGNTEAFF
TGTGCCAGCAGTCTGGGACAGGGGAACACTGAAGCTTTCTTT
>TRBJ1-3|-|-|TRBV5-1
CASSLEGGRSGNTIYF
TGCGCCAGCAGCTTGGAGGGGGGGCGCTCTGGAAACACCATATATTTT
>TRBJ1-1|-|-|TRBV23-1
CASSQSGDTEAFF
TGCGCCAGCAGTCAATCGGGCGACACTGAAGCTTTCTTT
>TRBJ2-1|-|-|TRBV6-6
CATGRTSYNEQFF
TGTGCCACCGGACGGACGAGCTACAATGAGCAGTTCTTC
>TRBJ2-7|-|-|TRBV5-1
CASSPEGLYEQYF
TGCGCCAGCAGCCCGGAAGGGCTCTACGAGCAGTACTTC
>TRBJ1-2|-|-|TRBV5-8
CASSQTPGVPGGYTF
TGTGCCAGCAGCCAGACACCAGGGGTCCCGGGGGGCTACACCTTC
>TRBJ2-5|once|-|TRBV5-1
CASSRFSGQSETQYF
TGCGCCAGCAGCAGGTTCTCCGGGCAGTCAGAGACCCAGTACTTC
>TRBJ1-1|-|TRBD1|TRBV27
CASSFSTGQAFF
TGTGCCAGCAGTTTTTCGACAGGGCAAGCTTTCTTT
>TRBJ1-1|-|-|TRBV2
CASSDWQNTEAFF
TGTGCCAGCAGTGATTGGCAGAACACTGAAGCTTTCTTT
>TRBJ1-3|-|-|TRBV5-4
CASSLQSSGNTIYF
TGTGCCAGCAGCCTACAGAGCTCTGGAAACACCATATATTTT
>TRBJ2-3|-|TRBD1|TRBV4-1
CASSETGAGTDTQYF
TGCGCCAGCAGTGAGACAGGGGCCGGGACAGATACGCAGTATTTT
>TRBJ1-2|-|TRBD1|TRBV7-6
CASSLDLGQSNYGYTF
TGTGCCAGCAGCTTAGATCTGGGACAGTCTAACTATGGCTACACCTTC
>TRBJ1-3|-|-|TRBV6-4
CASTAGGVGNTIYF
TGTGCCAGCACGGCTGGAGGGGTCGGAAACACCATATATTTT
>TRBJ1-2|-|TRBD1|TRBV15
CATSRDGTGTGTLREGYTF
TGTGCCACCAGCAGAGATGGGACCGGGACAGGGACTCTCCGGGAGGGCTACACCTTC
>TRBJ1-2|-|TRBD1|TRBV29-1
CSATGDNYGYTF
TGCAGCGCAACAGGGGATAACTATGGCTACACCTTC
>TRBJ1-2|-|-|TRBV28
CASTPGLYGYTF
TGTGCCAGCACCCCGGGGCTCTATGGCTACACCTTC
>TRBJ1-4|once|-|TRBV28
CASRNADNEKLFF
TGTGCCAGCAGAAATGCTGACAATGAAAAACTGTTTTTT
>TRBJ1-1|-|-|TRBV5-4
CASSPGPFSKNTEAFF
TGTGCCAGCAGCCCAGGACCTTTCTCAAAGAACACTGAAGCTTTCTTT
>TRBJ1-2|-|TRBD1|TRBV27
CASSLTGQLYGYTF
TGTGCCAGCAGTTTAACGGGACAGCTTTATGGCTACACCTTC
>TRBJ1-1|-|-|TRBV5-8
CASSWTENTEAFF
TGTGCCAGCAGCTGGACGGAAAACACTGAAGCTTTCTTT
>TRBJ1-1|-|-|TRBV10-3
CAISERAENTEAFF
TGTGCCATCAGTGAGAGGGCTGAAAACACTGAAGCTTTCTTT
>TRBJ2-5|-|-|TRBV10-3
CAISERGTDGTQYF
TGTGCCATCAGTGAAAGGGGGACGGACGGGACCCAGTACTTC
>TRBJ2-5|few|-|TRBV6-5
CASTSVAGEYF
TGTGCCAGCACCTCTGTCGCAGGGGAGTACTTC
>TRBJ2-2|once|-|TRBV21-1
CASSLNRDPGELFF
TGTGCCAGCAGCCTCAACCGTGACCCCGGGGAGCTGTTTTTT
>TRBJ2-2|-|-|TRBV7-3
CASSLEGVNTGELFF
TGTGCCAGCAGCTTAGAGGGGGTTAACACCGGGGAGCTGTTTTTT
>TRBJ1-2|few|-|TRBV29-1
CSVGPGEGYGYTF
TGCAGCGTTGGTCCAGGGGAGGGCTATGGCTACACCTTC
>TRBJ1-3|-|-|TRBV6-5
CASTEVAGNTIYF
TGTGCCAGCACCGAAGTGGCTGGAAACACCATATATTTT
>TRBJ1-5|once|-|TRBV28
CASSPAGGPQHF
TGTGCCAGCAGTCCCGCCGGGGGGCCCCAGCATTTT
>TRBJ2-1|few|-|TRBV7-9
CASSLGYLEQFF
TGTGCCAGCAGCTTAGGATATCTTGAGCAGTTCTTC
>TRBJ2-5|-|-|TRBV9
CASSVAPTDQETQYF
TGTGCCAGCAGCGTAGCCCCGACGGACCAAGAGACCCAGTACTTC
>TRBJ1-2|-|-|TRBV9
CASSVGTPGYGYTF
TGTGCCAGCAGCGTAGGGACTCCAGGCTATGGCTACACCTTC
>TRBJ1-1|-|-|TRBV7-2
CASSPTREAFF
TGTGCCAGCAGCCCAACTCGCGAGGCTTTCTTT